This TCR beta chain was retrieved from a study of response to subunit inactivated influenza vaccine. One entry per CDR3 protein results from TCRdb running MiXCR on the RT-PCR reads. The top ten hold 10% to 13% of the sample, which has around 580,000 distinct CDR3 sequences, about 11% seen once. General observations from the study: Authors proposed each seasonal influenza vaccination draws in few new T cells.

Remarks on this clonotype: What it recognizes is unknown.

V was cut by 7 bases and J by 2 bases, with 12 bases left in between. The CDR3 is 13 residues long. Germline V gene sequence: CDR1 MNHEY, CDR2 SVGEGT. This receptor was identified in a man over 45 who received an inactivated influenza vaccine. The chain carries TRBV6-2 or TRBV6-3 and TRBJ2-7; TRBD1 is a possible D gene (5 bases). The specimen was PBMCs from blood, collected on the day of vaccination. DNA of the CDR3: TGTGCCAGCAAACTCAGGGAAACCTACGAGCAGTACTTC. This translates into CASKLRETYEQYF.